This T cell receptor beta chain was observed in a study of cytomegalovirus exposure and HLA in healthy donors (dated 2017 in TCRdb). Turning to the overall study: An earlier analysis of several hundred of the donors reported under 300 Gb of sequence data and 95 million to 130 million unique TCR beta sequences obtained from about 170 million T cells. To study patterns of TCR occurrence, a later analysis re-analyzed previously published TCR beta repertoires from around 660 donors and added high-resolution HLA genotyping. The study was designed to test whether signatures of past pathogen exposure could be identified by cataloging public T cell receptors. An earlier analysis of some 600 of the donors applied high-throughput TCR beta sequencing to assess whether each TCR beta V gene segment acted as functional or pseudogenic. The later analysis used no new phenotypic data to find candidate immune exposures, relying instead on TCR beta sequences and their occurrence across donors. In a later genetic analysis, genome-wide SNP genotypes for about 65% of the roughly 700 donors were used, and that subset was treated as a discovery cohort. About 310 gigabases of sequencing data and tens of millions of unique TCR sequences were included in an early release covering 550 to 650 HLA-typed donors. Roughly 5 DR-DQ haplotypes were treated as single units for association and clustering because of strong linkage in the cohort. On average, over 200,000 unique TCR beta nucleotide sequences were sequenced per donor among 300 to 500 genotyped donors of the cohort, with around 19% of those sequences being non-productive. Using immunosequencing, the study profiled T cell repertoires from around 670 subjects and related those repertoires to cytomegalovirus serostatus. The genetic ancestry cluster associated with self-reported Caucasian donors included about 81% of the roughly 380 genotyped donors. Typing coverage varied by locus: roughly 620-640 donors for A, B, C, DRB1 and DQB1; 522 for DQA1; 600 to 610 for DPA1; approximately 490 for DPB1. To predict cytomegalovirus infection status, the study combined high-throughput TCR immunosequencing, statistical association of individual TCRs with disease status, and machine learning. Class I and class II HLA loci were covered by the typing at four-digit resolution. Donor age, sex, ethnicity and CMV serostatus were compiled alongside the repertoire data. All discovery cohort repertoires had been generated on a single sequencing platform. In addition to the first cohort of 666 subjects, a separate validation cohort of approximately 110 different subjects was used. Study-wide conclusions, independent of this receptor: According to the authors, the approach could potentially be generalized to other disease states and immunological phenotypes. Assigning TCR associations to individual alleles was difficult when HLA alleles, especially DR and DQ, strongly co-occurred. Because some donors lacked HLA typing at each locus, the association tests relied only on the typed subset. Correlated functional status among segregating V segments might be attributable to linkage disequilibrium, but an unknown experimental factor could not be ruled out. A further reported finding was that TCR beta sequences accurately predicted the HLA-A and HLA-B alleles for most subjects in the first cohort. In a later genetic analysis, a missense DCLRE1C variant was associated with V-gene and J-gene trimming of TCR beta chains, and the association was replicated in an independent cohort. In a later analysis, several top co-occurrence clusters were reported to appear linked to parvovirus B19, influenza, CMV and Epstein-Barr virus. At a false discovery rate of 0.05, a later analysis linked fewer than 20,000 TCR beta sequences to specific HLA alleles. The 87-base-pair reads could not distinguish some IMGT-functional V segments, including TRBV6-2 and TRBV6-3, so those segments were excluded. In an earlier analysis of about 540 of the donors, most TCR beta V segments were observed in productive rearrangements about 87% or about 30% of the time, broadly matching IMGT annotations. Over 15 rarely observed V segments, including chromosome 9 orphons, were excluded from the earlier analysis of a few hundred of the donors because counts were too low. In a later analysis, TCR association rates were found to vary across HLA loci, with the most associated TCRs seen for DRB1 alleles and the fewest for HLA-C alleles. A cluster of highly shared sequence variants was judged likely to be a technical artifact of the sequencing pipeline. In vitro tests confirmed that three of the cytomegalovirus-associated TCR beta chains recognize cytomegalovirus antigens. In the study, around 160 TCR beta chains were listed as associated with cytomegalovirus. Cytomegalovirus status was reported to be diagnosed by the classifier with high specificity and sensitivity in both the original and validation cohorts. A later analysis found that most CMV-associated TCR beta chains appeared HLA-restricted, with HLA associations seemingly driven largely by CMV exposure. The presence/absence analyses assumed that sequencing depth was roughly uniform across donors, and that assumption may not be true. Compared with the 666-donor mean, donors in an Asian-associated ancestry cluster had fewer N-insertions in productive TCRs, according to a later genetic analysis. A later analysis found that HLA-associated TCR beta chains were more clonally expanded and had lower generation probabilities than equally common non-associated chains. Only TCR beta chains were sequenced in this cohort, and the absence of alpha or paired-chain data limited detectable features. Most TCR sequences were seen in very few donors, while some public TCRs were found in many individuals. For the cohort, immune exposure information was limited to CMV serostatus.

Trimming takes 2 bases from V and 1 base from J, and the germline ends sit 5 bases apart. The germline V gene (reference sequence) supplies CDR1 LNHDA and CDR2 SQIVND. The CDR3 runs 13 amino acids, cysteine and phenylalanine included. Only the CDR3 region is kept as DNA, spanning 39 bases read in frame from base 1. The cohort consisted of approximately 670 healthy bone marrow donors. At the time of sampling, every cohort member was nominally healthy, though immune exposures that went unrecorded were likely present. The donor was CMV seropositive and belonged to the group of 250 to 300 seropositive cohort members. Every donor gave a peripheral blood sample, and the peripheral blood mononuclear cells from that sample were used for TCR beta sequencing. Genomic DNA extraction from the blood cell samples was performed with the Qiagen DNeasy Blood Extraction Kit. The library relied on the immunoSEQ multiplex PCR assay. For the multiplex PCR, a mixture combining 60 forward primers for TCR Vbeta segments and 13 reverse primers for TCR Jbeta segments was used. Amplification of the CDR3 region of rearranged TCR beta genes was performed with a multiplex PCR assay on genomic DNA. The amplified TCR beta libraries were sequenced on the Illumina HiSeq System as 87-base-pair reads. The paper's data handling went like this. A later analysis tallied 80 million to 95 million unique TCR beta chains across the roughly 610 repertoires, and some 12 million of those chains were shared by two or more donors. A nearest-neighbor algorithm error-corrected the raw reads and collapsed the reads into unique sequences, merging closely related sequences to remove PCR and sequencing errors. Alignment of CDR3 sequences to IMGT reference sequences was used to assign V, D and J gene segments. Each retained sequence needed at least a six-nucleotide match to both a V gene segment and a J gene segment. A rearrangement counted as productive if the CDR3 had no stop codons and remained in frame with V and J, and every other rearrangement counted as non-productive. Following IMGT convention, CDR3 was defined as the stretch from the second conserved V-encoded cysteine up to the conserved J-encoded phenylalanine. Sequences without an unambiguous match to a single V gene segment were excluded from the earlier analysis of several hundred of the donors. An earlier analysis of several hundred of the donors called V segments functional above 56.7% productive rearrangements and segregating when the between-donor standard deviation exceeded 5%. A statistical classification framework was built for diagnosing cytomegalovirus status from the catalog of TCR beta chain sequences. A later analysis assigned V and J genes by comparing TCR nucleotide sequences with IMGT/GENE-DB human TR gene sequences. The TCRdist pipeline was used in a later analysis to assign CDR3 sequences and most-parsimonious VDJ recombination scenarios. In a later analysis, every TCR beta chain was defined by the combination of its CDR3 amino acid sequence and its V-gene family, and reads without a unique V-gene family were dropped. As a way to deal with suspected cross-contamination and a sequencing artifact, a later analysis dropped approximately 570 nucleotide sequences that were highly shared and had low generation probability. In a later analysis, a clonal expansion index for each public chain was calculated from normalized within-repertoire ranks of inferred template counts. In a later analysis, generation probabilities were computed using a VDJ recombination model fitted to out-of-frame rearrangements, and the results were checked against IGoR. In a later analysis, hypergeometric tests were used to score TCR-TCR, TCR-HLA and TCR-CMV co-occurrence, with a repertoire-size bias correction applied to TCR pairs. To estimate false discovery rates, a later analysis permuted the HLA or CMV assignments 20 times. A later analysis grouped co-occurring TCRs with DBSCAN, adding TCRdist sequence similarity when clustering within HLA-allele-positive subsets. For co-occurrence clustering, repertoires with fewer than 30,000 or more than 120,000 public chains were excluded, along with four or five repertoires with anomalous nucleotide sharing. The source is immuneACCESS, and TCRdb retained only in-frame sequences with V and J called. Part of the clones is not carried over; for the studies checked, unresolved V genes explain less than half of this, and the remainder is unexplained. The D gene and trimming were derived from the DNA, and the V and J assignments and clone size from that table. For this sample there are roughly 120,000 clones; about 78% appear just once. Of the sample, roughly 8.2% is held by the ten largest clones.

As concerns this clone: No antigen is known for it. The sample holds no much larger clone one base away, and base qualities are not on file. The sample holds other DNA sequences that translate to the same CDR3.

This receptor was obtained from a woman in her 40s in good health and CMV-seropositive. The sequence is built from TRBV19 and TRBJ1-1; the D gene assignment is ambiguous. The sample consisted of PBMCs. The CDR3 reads CASSISQNTEAFF. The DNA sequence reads TGTGCCAGTAGTATATCACAGAACACTGAAGCTTTCTTT. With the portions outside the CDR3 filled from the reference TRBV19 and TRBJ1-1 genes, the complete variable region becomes DGGITQSPKYLFRKEGQNVTLSCEQNLNHDAMYWYRQDPGQGLRLIYYSQIVNDFQKGDIAEGYSVSREKKESFPLTVTSAQKNPTAFYLCASSISQNTEAFFGQGTRLTVV.